These 12 T cell receptor beta chains share one sample of origin, sequenced in a study of blood T cell repertoires in COVID-19. Produced via immunoSEQ multiplex PCR; TCRdb's table is partial and in-frame only. Altogether fewer than 200,000 clones are present, about four fifths being singletons, with the ten largest covering 7.8%. The source material was peripheral blood. All receptors come from a woman aged 55-69 years with COVID-19, enrolled during active disease.

The chain joins TRBV6-5 to TRBJ1-2; 7 nucleotides line up with TRBD1. The CDR3 contains 14 residues. CDR1 is MNHEY, CDR2 SVGAGI, per germline. J was trimmed by 5 bases and V by 5 bases; bases with no gene match: 8. CDR3 nucleotide sequence: TGTGCCAGCAGTCCTCGACAGGGAAGGTATGGCTACACCTTC. Translating it yields CASSPRQGRYGYTF.

The rearrangement joins TRBV6-6 to TRBJ1-1; possibly TRBD1 for D (5 bases). Germline V CDR1 and CDR2: MNHNY, SVGAGI (reference sequence). This CDR3 comprises 12 residues. The germline V and J ends were trimmed by 9 bases and 5 bases, with 13 bases remaining between them. The CDR3 nucleotides read TGTGCCAGTGGAAGGGGAAGGACTGAAGCTTTCTTT. It translates to CASGRGRTEAFF.

The chain links TRBV7-3 to TRBJ2-3; D may be TRBD1 (6 bases). Germline values: CDR1 SGHTA, CDR2 FQGTGA. Trimming took off 4 bases at V and 2 bases at J, with 22 bases between the two ends. The CDR3 has 18 amino acids. The CDR3 loop reads CASSSRRPGVGLTDTQYF. DNA for the CDR3: TGTGCCAGCAGCTCACGCAGGCCAGGGGTTGGCCTCACAGATACGCAGTATTTT. The complete variable domain, with remaining parts taken from reference TRBV7-3 and TRBJ2-3, reads GAGVSQTPSNKVTEKGKYVELRCDPISGHTALYWYRQSLGQGPEFLIYFQGTGAADDSGLPNDRFFAVRPEGSVSTLKIQRTERGDSAVYLCASSSRRPGVGLTDTQYFGPGTRLTVL.

The chain recombines TRBV28 with TRBJ1-3; D unclear. The V end lost 6 bases, the J end lost 0 bases, and 21 bases lay between the germline ends. The germline V gene encodes CDR1 MDHEN and CDR2 SYDVKM. This CDR3 has 18 residues. CDR3 loop: CASSPRVVQITSGNTIYF. The DNA for the CDR3 is TGTGCCAGCAGCCCGAGGGTAGTACAGATAACCTCTGGAAACACCATATATTTT.

The chain couples TRBV4-3 to TRBJ2-7, with 7 bases fitting TRBD2. Germline V gene data show CDR1 as LGHNA and CDR2 as YSLEER. The CDR3 is 18 amino acids. The V gene end was trimmed by 0 bases and the J gene end by 6 bases; junction bases not matched to a gene: 17. The CDR3 DNA reads as TGCGCCAGCAGCCAAGATAGAGGCCTAGCGGCGATGGGGGGCGAGCAGTACTTC. Its protein product is CASSQDRGLAAMGGEQYF.

The chain links TRBV5-4 to TRBJ1-1; D is possibly TRBD1 (5 bases). CDR3 length equals 14 residues. The V gene's germline CDR1 is SGHNT and CDR2 YYREEE (reference sequence). The V end was cut by 3 bases, the J end by 4 bases, with 13 bases between. The CDR3 DNA reads as TGTGCCAGCAGCTCGCCCGGGGGTTTCACTGAAGCTTTCTTT. Protein sequence: CASSSPGGFTEAFF.

The V gene is TRBV18, the J gene TRBJ1-2, with D possibly TRBD1 on 6 matching bases. V lost 3 bases to trimming and J lost 4 bases, with 18 bases between them. This CDR3 contains 16 residues. CDR1 KGHSH and CDR2 LQKENI come from the germline V gene. CDR3 region: CASSPAPTGSGYGYTF. The CDR3, as DNA: TGTGCCAGCTCACCCGCCCCCACAGGGAGCGGCTATGGCTACACCTTC.

V is TRBV7-2 and J is TRBJ2-1; 9 positions match TRBD2. This CDR3 spans 15 amino acids. V lost 5 bases and J lost 6; bases outside the gene matches: 8. Germline loops: CDR1 SGHTA, CDR2 FQGNSA. CDR3 coding DNA: TGTGCCAGCAGCGCGCGGACTAGCGCGAGCAATGAGCAGTTCTTC. As protein: CASSARTSASNEQFF.

Worth noting for this clone: A read error may produce the germline difference seen at one junction end. The rearrangement links TRBV6-5 to TRBJ1-1; D is ambiguous. The CDR3 loop spans 15 amino acids. Looked up from germline, CDR1 is MNHEY and CDR2 is SVGAGI. CDR3 DNA sequence: TGTGCCAGCAGATACTCTACAGTTGGTGAGACTGAAGCTTTCTTT. It codes for CASRYSTVGETEAFF.

The chain links TRBV15 to TRBJ2-7; TRBD2 is a possible D gene (5 bases). Per germline, CDR1 LNHNV and CDR2 YYDKDF (reference sequence). V lost 0 bases, J lost 4 bases, and 7 bases lay in between. The CDR3 contains 13 residues. The CDR3 spells CATSRDEGYEQYV. The CDR3 nucleotides are TGTGCCACCAGCAGAGATGAGGGATACGAGCAGTACGTC.

This sequence joins TRBV7-2 and TRBJ2-7; TRBD1 agrees at 8 bases. Germline V gene sequence: CDR1 SGHTA, CDR2 FQGNSA. The CDR3 runs to 15 residues. Unmatched junction bases numbered 7, after V lost 2 bases and J lost 4 bases. CDR3 residues: CASSLRSGQAYEQYF. The CDR3 nucleotides are TGTGCCAGCAGCTTAAGGTCGGGACAGGCTTACGAGCAGTACTTC.

The chain links TRBV5-3 to TRBJ2-7; D gene unclear. TRBV5-3 carries the ORF label, with uncertain function. The CDR3 is 11 residues long. V was pared by 4 bases and J by 3 bases, with 5 bases between. CDR3 residues: CARSPNYEQYF. The CDR3 DNA sequence: TGTGCCAGAAGCCCAAACTACGAGCAGTACTTC.